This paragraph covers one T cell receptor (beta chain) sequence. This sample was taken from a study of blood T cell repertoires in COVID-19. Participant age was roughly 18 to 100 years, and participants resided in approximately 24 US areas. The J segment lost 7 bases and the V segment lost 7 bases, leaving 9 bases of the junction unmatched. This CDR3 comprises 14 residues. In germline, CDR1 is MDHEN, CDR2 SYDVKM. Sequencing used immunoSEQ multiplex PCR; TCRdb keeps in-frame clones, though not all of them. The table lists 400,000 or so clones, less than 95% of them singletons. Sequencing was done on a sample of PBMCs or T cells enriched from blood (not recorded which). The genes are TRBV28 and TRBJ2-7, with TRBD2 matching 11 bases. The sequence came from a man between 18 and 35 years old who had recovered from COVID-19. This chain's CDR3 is CASTLLAGVGEQYF. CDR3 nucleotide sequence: TGTGCCAGCACCTTACTAGCGGGAGTGGGTGAGCAGTACTTC.